The following is a T cell receptor (beta chain) sequence with its context. The antigen is unknown. This sample is drawn from a study of somatic mutations in cytotoxic T cells in rheumatoid arthritis. As for the study in general: At nearly 100% purity, some V beta antibody-stained T-cell populations were flow-sorted, and these included V beta1+ cells that were sequenced for TCRB. Study-wide results and limits: Neither rheumatoid arthritis patients nor age-matched healthy controls had significantly different CD8+ T-cell clonality from the other group.

Measured with immunoSEQ multiplex PCR; TCRdb has only the in-frame clones, and not every one. The sample lists thousands of clones, 60% to 75% seen once, with around 40% in the top ten. Germline V gives CDR1 SNHLY, CDR2 FYNNEI. The CDR3 extends over 14 amino acids. Unmatched junction bases numbered 8, after V lost 10 bases and J lost 1 base. The sample was CD8+ T cells sorted from blood. This clonotype originated in a man between 40 and 49 years old in good health. This chain links TRBV2 with TRBJ2-3, with 7 bases fitting TRBD2. As DNA, the CDR3 is TGTGCCATCGGTGGGGGGAGGGGCACAGATACGCAGTATTTT. Its protein is CAIGGGRGTDTQYF.